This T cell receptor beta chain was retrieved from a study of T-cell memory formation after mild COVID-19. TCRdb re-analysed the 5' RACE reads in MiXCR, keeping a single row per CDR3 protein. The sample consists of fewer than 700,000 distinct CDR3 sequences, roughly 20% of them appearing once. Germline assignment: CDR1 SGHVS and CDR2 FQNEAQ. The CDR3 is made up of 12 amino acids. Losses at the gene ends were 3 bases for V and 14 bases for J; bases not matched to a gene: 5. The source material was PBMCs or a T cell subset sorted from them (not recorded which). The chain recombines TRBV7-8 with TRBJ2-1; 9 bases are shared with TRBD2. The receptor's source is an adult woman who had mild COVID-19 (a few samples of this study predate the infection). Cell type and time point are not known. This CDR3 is CASSLGTSWKFF. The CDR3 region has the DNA TGTGCCAGCAGCTTGGGGACTAGCTGGAAGTTCTTC. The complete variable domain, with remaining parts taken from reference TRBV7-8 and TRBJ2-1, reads GAGVSQSPRYKVAKRGQDVALRCDPISGHVSLFWYQQALGQGPEFLTYFQNEAQLDKSGLPSDRFFAERPEGSVSTLKIQRTQQEDSAVYLCASSLGTSWKFFGPGTRLTVL.